What follows are 5 T cell receptor beta chains derived from one specimen sequenced in a study of blood T cell repertoires in COVID-19. Assay used: immunoSEQ multiplex PCR; TCRdb lists only in-frame clones, some missing. The table includes fewer than 350,000 clones, under 90% detected once. The sequencing input was PBMCs or T cells enriched from blood (not recorded which). These receptors all come from a woman in her 40s who had recovered from COVID-19.

The chain links TRBV15 to TRBJ2-1; tentative D call: TRBD1 (5 bases). Deletions cut 8 bases from V and 3 bases from J, with 11 bases between. Germline V lookup: CDR1 LNHNV, CDR2 YYDKDF (reference sequence). The CDR3 totals 13 residues. Here the CDR3 DNA reads TGTGCCACCGGGGCGGCCCTCTACAATGAGCAGTTCTTC. This translates into CATGAALYNEQFF. Full variable domain (outside the CDR3, taken from reference TRBV15 and TRBJ2-1): DAMVIQNPRYQVTQFGKPVTLSCSQTLNHNVMYWYQQKSSQAPKLLFHYYDKDFNNEADTPDNFQSRRPNTSFCFLDIRSPGLGDTAMYLCATGAALYNEQFFGPGTRLTVL.

This clone was recorded only once. The rearrangement uses TRBV29-1 and TRBJ1-1; a weak D match, TRBD1 (6 bases). This CDR3 is 13 amino acids long. The germline V gene encodes CDR1 SQVTM and CDR2 ANQGSEA. Trimming pared 1 base from V and 4 bases from J, leaving 10 bases between. In DNA form, the CDR3 reads TGCAGCGTTGAAGGCAGGGGCGGCACTGAAGCTTTCTTT. It specifies CSVEGRGGTEAFF.

The chain uses TRBV6-5 and TRBJ1-1; TRBD1 agrees at 7 bases. The CDR3 contains 15 residues. The trim removed 2 bases at V and 7 bases at J, leaving 10 bases unmatched. CDR1 is MNHEY and CDR2 is SVGAGI in the germline V gene. In DNA, the CDR3 is TGTGCCAGCAGTTACACCCGAGGGGGCTCGGGTGAAGCTTTCTTT. Its translation is CASSYTRGGSGEAFF.

The genes are TRBV12-2 and TRBJ2-7; the D call in the table, TRBD2, was not verified against the DNA. TRBV12-2 is annotated as a pseudogene. There are 16 residues in the CDR3. CDR3 nucleotide sequence: TGTGCAAGTCGCTCGCGGACTAGCGGGAGACCCTACGAGCAGTACTTC. Residues: CASRSRTSGRPYEQYF.

Only one count was recorded for this clone. The J gene is TRBJ1-1, the V gene TRBV5-1; 8 bases are a match to TRBD1. With V trimmed by 4 bases and J by 0 bases, 5 bases remained unmatched. Germline V gives CDR1 SGHRS, CDR2 YFSETQ. The CDR3 loop spans 15 amino acids. The CDR3 DNA is TGCGCCAGCAGCGGGACAGGACTCCTGAACACTGAAGCTTTCTTT. It encodes CASSGTGLLNTEAFF. The full variable domain, completed using reference TRBV5-1 and TRBJ1-1, is KAGVTQTPRYLIKTRGQQVTLSCSPISGHRSVSWYQQTPGQGLQFLFEYFSETQRNKGNFPGRFSGRQFSNSRSEMNVSTLELGDSALYLCASSGTGLLNTEAFFGQGTRLTVV.